What follows are 32 T cell receptor beta chains derived from one specimen sequenced in a study of neurological immune-mediated disorders. TCRdb re-analysed the 5' RACE reads in MiXCR, keeping a single row per CDR3 protein. In the table there are 110,000 or so distinct CDR3 sequences, more than 2.5% of which are singletons. The source material was PBMCs. Source of these receptors: a woman between 25 and 40 years old with multiple sclerosis.

This clonotype was recorded at least ten times. J is TRBJ2-5 and V is TRBV20-1; TRBD1 might be the D (5 bases). The germline V and J ends were trimmed by 3 bases and 2 bases, with 16 bases remaining between them. Germline V gives CDR1 DFQATT, CDR2 SNEGSKA (reference sequence). The CDR3 length is 15 residues. CDR3 amino acids: CSASNLGVKQETQYF. For the CDR3, the DNA is TGCAGTGCTAGTAATTTAGGGGTTAAACAAGAGACCCAGTACTTC.

At least ten counts were recorded for this clonotype. V and J are TRBV20-1 and TRBJ2-2, with D perhaps matching TRBD1 (7 bases). The CDR3 sequence is 14 residues long. The V end was cut by 2 bases, the J end by 5 bases, with 12 bases between. Germline V gene sequence: CDR1 DFQATT, CDR2 SNEGSKA (reference sequence). In nucleotides, the CDR3 is TGCAGTGCTAGACCGGCAGGGGGGACCGGGGAGCTGTTTTTT. Its translation is CSARPAGGTGELFF.

The table lists this clonotype with many counts. This chain joins TRBV29-1 and TRBJ1-2, with TRBD1 as a possible D gene (6 bases). The CDR3 length is 12 residues. Trimming removed 7 bases at V and 4 bases at J, with 13 bases between. Per the germline V gene, CDR1 is SQVTM and CDR2 is ANQGSEA. The CDR3 DNA is TGCAGCGCGAAAGAGGGGGTCTATGGCTACACCTTC. This translates into CSAKEGVYGYTF.

This clonotype was picked up many times. The chain combines TRBV21-1 with TRBJ2-5; TRBD1, as called in the table, went unchecked against the DNA. TRBV21-1 is noted as a pseudogene. The CDR3 is made up of 14 amino acids. CDR3: CASSPQGYQETQYF. The CDR3 coding sequence is TGTGCCAGCAGCCCCCAGGGATACCAAGAGACCCAGTACTTC.

This clonotype has a count of ten or more. This chain joins TRBV20-1 and TRBJ2-7, with a weak D call TRBD2 (6 bases). The CDR3 runs to 14 residues. V was cut by 5 bases and J by 2 bases, with 16 bases left in between. Germline-derived CDR1 and CDR2 are DFQATT and SNEGSKA (reference sequence). The CDR3 DNA reads TGCAGTGCTCGACACGGGGGATTGACCTACGAGCAGTACTTC. Its translation is CSARHGGLTYEQYF.

This clonotype was recorded many times. The V gene is TRBV7-2, the J gene TRBJ1-1; D possibly corresponds to TRBD1 (5 bases). V shed 5 bases and J shed 1 base, with 14 bases lying between them. This CDR3 comprises 15 residues. The germline V gene has CDR1 SGHTA and CDR2 FQGNSA. The chain's CDR3 is CASSQRRAGNTEAFF. DNA for the CDR3: TGTGCCAGCAGCCAGCGCAGGGCTGGGAACACTGAAGCTTTCTTT.

The sample holds many counts of this clonotype. V usage is TRBV7-8 and J usage is TRBJ1-1; 11 bases match TRBD1. The CDR3 is made up of 15 amino acids. The ends lost 7 bases at V and 4 bases at J; junction bases unmatched: 8. Germline V gives CDR1 SGHVS, CDR2 FQNEAQ. The CDR3 nucleotides read TGTGCCAGCATCGAATTCGGGACAGGGGGCACTGAAGCTTTCTTT. This codes for CASIEFGTGGTEAFF.

In this sample, this clonotype turned up many times. The genes are TRBV7-9 and TRBJ1-4, with 10 bases that match TRBD1. V dropped 5 bases and J dropped 7; count of bases not matched to a gene: 7. The CDR3 runs 15 residues. Germline CDR1 SEHNR, CDR2 FQNEAQ (reference sequence). DNA of the CDR3: TGTGCCAGCAGCGCACGGACAGGGGGTCTTGAAAAACTGTTTTTT. It codes for CASSARTGGLEKLFF.

In its sample, this clonotype ranks as medium-sized. The V call is TRBV5-5, the J call TRBJ1-2; a possible D gene is TRBD1 (5 bases). The V end lost 5 bases, the J end lost 8 bases, and 13 bases lay between the germline ends. Germline V gene lookup returns CDR1 SGHKS and CDR2 YYEKEE (reference sequence). CDR3 length: 12 amino acids. In DNA, the CDR3 is TGTGCCAGCAGTTTCGAGGGGTACGGCTACACCTTC. Amino acids: CASSFEGYGYTF. Using reference TRBV5-5 and TRBJ1-2 for the parts outside the CDR3, the full variable domain is DAGVTQSPTHLIKTRGQQVTLRCSPISGHKSVSWYQQVLGQGPQFIFQYYEKEERGRGNFPDRFSARQFPNYSSELNVNALLLGDSALYLCASSFEGYGYTFGSGTRLTVV.

This clonotype was seen at least ten times. This chain links TRBV10-3 with TRBJ2-7; D remains unclear. Deletions cut 4 bases from V and 0 bases from J, with 13 bases between. Germline assignment: CDR1 ENHRY and CDR2 SYGVKD. The length of the CDR3 is 15 residues. The CDR3 sequence is CAISGGGETSYEQYF. The CDR3 DNA is TGTGCCATCAGTGGCGGTGGCGAGACCTCCTACGAGCAGTACTTC.

This clonotype was picked up many times. The chain employs TRBV20-1 and TRBJ2-7; unclear D gene. CDR3 length equals 11 residues. The V and J ends lost 1 base and 3 bases respectively, with 4 bases between them. Germline CDR1 is DFQATT and CDR2 is SNEGSKA (reference sequence). CDR3 sequence: CSARVLYEQYF. The CDR3 DNA follows: TGCAGTGCTAGAGTCCTCTACGAGCAGTACTTC.

This clonotype was counted many times. V usage is TRBV2 and J usage is TRBJ1-1, with D maybe TRBD1 (5 bases). The CDR3 spans 14 residues. Germline V lookup: CDR1 SNHLY, CDR2 FYNNEI. The ends were cut back, 3 bases at V and 4 bases at J, with 12 bases in the middle. CDR3 in DNA: TGTGCCAGCAGTGAGGGGCGGGGGGGCACTGAAGCTTTCTTT. It translates to CASSEGRGGTEAFF. Full variable domain (rest looked up from reference TRBV2 and TRBJ1-1): EPEVTQTPSHQVTQMGQEVILRCVPISNHLYFYWYRQILGQKVEFLVSFYNNEISEKSEIFDDQFSVERPDGSNFTLKIRSTKLEDSAMYFCASSEGRGGTEAFFGQGTRLTVV.

The CDR3 sequence is CASSQTVANYGYTF. The CDR3 coding sequence is TGTGCCAGCTCACAGACGGTTGCTAACTATGGCTACACCTTC. The rearrangement joins TRBV18 to TRBJ1-2; D is ambiguous. Trimming removed 4 bases at V and 0 bases at J, with 9 bases between. Germline assignment: CDR1 KGHSH and CDR2 LQKENI. This CDR3 spans 14 amino acids.

This clonotype was recorded many times. The chain couples TRBV7-2 to TRBJ2-7, with TRBD2 as a possible D gene (5 bases). CDR3 size: 13 residues. Trimming left V 1 base short and J 7 bases short, with 11 bases between. Germline V gene sequence: CDR1 SGHTA, CDR2 FQGNSA. In nucleotides, the CDR3 is TGTGCCAGCAGCTTAGGAAGGACTGGTGAGCAGTACTTC. It is translated as CASSLGRTGEQYF.

On this clonotype itself: With a much larger clone just one base away, this may be a read error. The chain carries TRBV19 and TRBJ1-3; no clear D gene. V was trimmed by 7 bases and J by 4 bases, leaving 11 bases between them. This CDR3 contains 13 residues. The germline CDR1 and CDR2 sequences are LNHDA and SQIVND (reference sequence). Here the CDR3 reads CASNRSSGNTIYF. The CDR3, as DNA: TGTGCCAGTAACAGAAGCTCCGGAAACACCATATATTTT.

V and J are TRBV3-1 and TRBJ2-3; 12 bases line up with TRBD2. Germline lookup yields CDR1 LGHDT and CDR2 YNNKEL (reference sequence). The CDR3 consists of 17 residues. The V gene end was trimmed by 2 bases and the J gene end by 2 bases; junction bases not matched to a gene: 5. The CDR3 region has the DNA TGTGCCAGCAGCCAACGAACTAGCGGGAGGACCACAGATACGCAGTATTTT. It encodes CASSQRTSGRTTDTQYF.

The table lists this clonotype with many counts. The chain is built from TRBV2 and TRBJ1-1, with 7 bases lining up with TRBD1. The CDR3 loop spans 15 amino acids. V lost 7 bases to trimming and J lost 1 base; unmatched junction nucleotides: 9. Germline values: CDR1 SNHLY, CDR2 FYNNEI. The CDR3 nucleotides read TGTGCCAGCACCAGGGGGGGTGTAGGGAACACTGAAGCTTTCTTT. It codes for CASTRGGVGNTEAFF.

This clonotype was found many times. The chain carries TRBV5-1 and TRBJ1-2; tentatively, D is TRBD1 (5 bases). V was cut by 5 bases and J by 5 bases, with 19 bases left in between. This CDR3 spans 15 amino acids. Germline V CDR1 and CDR2: SGHRS, YFSETQ. CDR3 loop: CASRGEKGTVYGYTF. CDR3 nucleotide sequence: TGCGCCAGCAGGGGGGAAAAAGGGACCGTTTATGGCTACACCTTC. The full variable domain, rest sourced from reference TRBV5-1 and TRBJ1-2, is KAGVTQTPRYLIKTRGQQVTLSCSPISGHRSVSWYQQTPGQGLQFLFEYFSETQRNKGNFPGRFSGRQFSNSRSEMNVSTLELGDSALYLCASRGEKGTVYGYTFGSGTRLTVV.

This clonotype was observed many times. V and J are TRBV7-8 and TRBJ1-4, with D unclear. Germline CDR1 SGHVS, CDR2 FQNEAQ. V was pared by 1 base and J by 5 bases, with 14 bases between. The CDR3 is 16 amino acids. The CDR3 sequence: CASSLVVMEANEKLFF. The CDR3 DNA sequence: TGTGCCAGCAGCTTAGTGGTAATGGAGGCGAATGAAAAACTGTTTTTT. Full variable domain (missing parts from reference TRBV7-8 and TRBJ1-4): GAGVSQSPRYKVAKRGQDVALRCDPISGHVSLFWYQQALGQGPEFLTYFQNEAQLDKSGLPSDRFFAERPEGSVSTLKIQRTQQEDSAVYLCASSLVVMEANEKLFFGSGTQLSVL.

This clonotype has just a few counts. Just one base apart from a much larger clone, this may be a read error. V gene TRBV5-1 combines with J gene TRBJ1-1; TRBD1 might be the D (5 bases). CDR3 size: 14 residues. From germline, CDR1 is SGHRS and CDR2 YFSETQ. The V gene lost 3 bases and the J gene lost 1 base, with 10 bases spanning the gap. The CDR3 spells CASSSGKTNTEAFF. The CDR3 DNA follows: TGCGCCAGCAGCTCAGGGAAAACGAACACTGAAGCTTTCTTT.

This clonotype came up many times. The J gene is TRBJ1-1, the V gene TRBV10-3; TRBD1 matches 7 bases. The J segment lost 1 base and the V segment lost 6 bases, leaving 5 bases of the junction unmatched. CDR3 length: 14 amino acids. Germline V gene lookup returns CDR1 ENHRY and CDR2 SYGVKD. In DNA, the CDR3 is TGTGCCATCAGGCAACAGGGGACGAACACTGAAGCTTTCTTT. Its translation is CAIRQQGTNTEAFF.

This clonotype has at least ten counts. For the CDR3, the DNA is TGCAGCGTTGTGAGAAACTCCTACGAGCAGTACTTC. As protein: CSVVRNSYEQYF. The chain carries TRBV29-1 and TRBJ2-7; D gene unclear. The CDR3 consists of 12 residues. Trimming took off 4 bases at V and 0 bases at J, with 7 bases between the two ends. CDR1 is SQVTM, CDR2 ANQGSEA, per germline.

Ten or more counts support this clonotype. This chain uses TRBV30 with TRBJ2-7; 11 bases map to TRBD1. Trimming cost V 5 bases and J 2 bases; bases outside gene matches: 5. The germline V gene encodes CDR1 GTSNPN and CDR2 SVGIG (reference sequence). This CDR3 region has 14 residues. The CDR3 region has the DNA TGTGCCTGGGGACAGGGGGCGGCCACCTACGAGCAGTACTTC. Translating gives CAWGQGAATYEQYF.

This clonotype was seen at least ten times. The chain uses TRBV7-2 and TRBJ2-3; TRBD2 might be the D (6 bases). This CDR3 contains 15 residues. Germline CDR1 reads SGHTA; CDR2 reads FQGNSA. V was clipped by 7 bases and J by 4 bases, with 18 bases between them. CDR3 protein: CASTTGLKRSDTQYF. The CDR3 DNA reads as TGTGCCAGCACCACCGGACTAAAGAGGTCAGATACGCAGTATTTT. The whole variable domain, remainder taken from reference TRBV7-2 and TRBJ2-3, is GAGVSQSPSNKVTEKGKDVELRCDPISGHTALYWYRQSLGQGLEFLIYFQGNSAPDKSGLPSDRFSAERTGGSVSTLTIQRTQQEDSAVYLCASTTGLKRSDTQYFGPGTRLTVL.

This clonotype was picked up many times. The chain uses TRBV30 and TRBJ2-3; D gene uncertain. This CDR3 contains 11 residues. With 3 bases removed from V and 4 bases from J, the gap between germline ends came to 5 bases. Germline lookup yields CDR1 GTSNPN and CDR2 SVGIG (reference sequence). DNA for the CDR3: TGTGCCTGGAGCCCAGCAGATACGCAGTATTTT. As protein: CAWSPADTQYF.

This clonotype was found many times. The gene calls are TRBV6-1 and TRBJ1-2; no definite D call. Per germline, CDR1 MNHNS and CDR2 SASEGT. The CDR3 sequence is 14 residues long. Trimming cost V 0 bases and J 4 bases, with 9 bases left between them. The CDR3 sequence is CASSEAPGTYGYTF. CDR3 bases: TGTGCCAGCAGTGAAGCTCCAGGTACCTATGGCTACACCTTC.

This clonotype has a count of ten or more. This rearrangement joins TRBV6-1 to TRBJ1-5; no clear D gene. Germline CDR1 reads MNHNS; CDR2 reads SASEGT. The CDR3 has 15 amino acids. Trimming cost V 7 bases and J 5 bases, with 18 bases left between them. The CDR3 spells CASMLRGRWDQPQHF. CDR3 nucleotides: TGTGCCAGCATGCTTAGAGGGCGGTGGGATCAGCCCCAGCATTTT.

The rearrangement links TRBV12-3 or TRBV12-4 to TRBJ1-5, with D perhaps TRBD1 (5 bases). The V end was cut by 1 base, the J end by 3 bases, with 16 bases between. There are 17 residues in the CDR3. The CDR3 sequence is CASSLERGILSNQPQHF. In DNA form, the CDR3 reads TGTGCCAGCAGTTTAGAACGGGGGATTCTTTCCAATCAGCCCCAGCATTTT.

In this sample, this clonotype turned up many times. The chain links TRBV7-9 to TRBJ2-1; D possibly corresponds to TRBD2 (5 bases). V was clipped by 4 bases and J by 12 bases, with 19 bases between them. Germline V gives CDR1 SEHNR, CDR2 FQNEAQ (reference sequence). The CDR3 totals 14 residues. The CDR3 reads CASSSLFEFEGQFF. The CDR3 DNA sequence: TGTGCCAGCAGCTCCCTATTTGAATTTGAGGGGCAGTTCTTC.

This clonotype is medium-sized within its sample. V usage is TRBV3-1 and J usage is TRBJ1-1, with a possible D match to TRBD1 (6 bases). The CDR3 runs to 13 residues. Germline loops: CDR1 LGHDT, CDR2 YNNKEL (reference sequence). V dropped 5 bases and J dropped 6 bases, with 13 bases sitting between them. CDR3 protein: CASSSRGRAEAFF. Written as DNA, the CDR3 is TGTGCCAGCAGCTCTAGGGGGAGGGCTGAAGCTTTCTTT.

Ten or more counts support this clonotype. This sequence joins TRBV6-6 and TRBJ2-4, with 9 bases fitting TRBD1. The CDR3 is made up of 13 amino acids. V lost 4 bases and J lost 13; bases outside the gene matches: 8. CDR1 and CDR2 (germline): MNHNY, SVGAGI (reference sequence). CDR3 DNA sequence: TGTGCCAGCAGTTGGGGACAGGGAATGTTGCAGTACTTC. As protein: CASSWGQGMLQYF.

This clonotype was counted a few times. CDR3 loop: CASSLGGPGANVLTF. The CDR3 DNA sequence: TGTGCCAGCAGCCTCGGGGGGCCTGGGGCCAACGTCCTGACTTTC. The J gene is TRBJ2-6, the V gene TRBV3-1; TRBD2 might be the D (7 bases). CDR3 size: 15 residues. Germline V gives CDR1 LGHDT, CDR2 YNNKEL (reference sequence). V was shortened by 4 bases and J by 2 bases, with 9 bases between the two germline ends. Based on the CDR3 plus reference TRBV3-1 and TRBJ2-6, the full variable domain is DTAVSQTPKYLVTQMGNDKSIKCEQNLGHDTMYWYKQDSKKFLKIMFSYNNKELIINETVPNRFSPKSPDKAHLNLHINSLELGDSAVYFCASSLGGPGANVLTFGAGSRLTVL.